A single sample gave rise to the 17 T cell receptor beta chains below, sequenced in a study of T cells after somatic rescue of genetic block (dated by TCRdb to the early 2020s). Receptor libraries were prepared by the immunoSEQ multiplex PCR assay. In TCRdb, the immuneACCESS table is reduced to in-frame sequences with V and J assigned. These tables do not hold every clone; where another copy was compared, an unresolved V gene accounts for under half, and the others remain unexplained. For this sample there are roughly 120,000 clones; 85% to 95% appear just once. In total, the top ten clones hold 1.4% of the sample. What was sequenced was peripheral blood mononuclear cells (PBMCs). The origin of the receptors is a young woman.

The rearrangement uses TRBV18 and TRBJ1-2; TRBD1 is a possible D gene (5 bases). CDR3 length: 16 amino acids. Germline V gene data show CDR1 as KGHSH and CDR2 as LQKENI. Trimming pared 1 base from V and 0 bases from J, leaving 12 bases between. CDR3 DNA sequence: TGTGCCAGCTCACCACTCCAGGGCAAACCTAACTATGGCTACACCTTC. This sequence encodes CASSPLQGKPNYGYTF.

This clone has a handful of counts. The chain links TRBV30 to TRBJ1-1; no clear D. From germline, CDR1 is GTSNPN and CDR2 SVGIG (reference sequence). The CDR3 loop spans 14 amino acids. V lost 0 bases and J 4 bases, leaving 12 bases between the germline ends. Written as DNA, the CDR3 is TGTGCCTGGAGTGTACTTCCTGGCGGCACTGAAGCTTTCTTT. It is translated as CAWSVLPGGTEAFF.

The chain has TRBV7-9 and TRBJ2-6, with D tentatively TRBD1 (6 bases). The ends were cut back, 2 bases at V and 2 bases at J, with 13 bases in the middle. Per the germline V gene, CDR1 is SEHNR and CDR2 is FQNEAQ (reference sequence). This CDR3 is 17 amino acids long. This CDR3 reads CASSLKTGGPGANVLTF. The DNA for the CDR3 is TGTGCCAGCAGCTTAAAGACAGGAGGACCTGGGGCCAACGTCCTGACTTTC.

This chain links TRBV4-3 with TRBJ1-2, with 12 nucleotides matching TRBD1. Germline V lookup: CDR1 LGHNA, CDR2 YSLEER. The CDR3 is 16 residues long. Trimming at V came to 3 bases and at J to 7 bases, leaving 9 bases not matched to a gene. The CDR3 here is CASSQSPGQGALGYTF. DNA for the CDR3: TGCGCCAGCAGCCAGTCCCCGGGACAGGGGGCGCTTGGCTACACCTTC.

J is TRBJ2-2 and V is TRBV29-1; 7 bases fit TRBD2. Germline V CDR1 and CDR2: SQVTM, ANQGSEA. This CDR3 comprises 16 residues. J lost 3 bases, V lost 7 bases, and 14 bases had no gene match. The CDR3 sequence: CSATVRAGKDTGELFF. The CDR3 coding sequence is TGCAGCGCCACGGTGAGAGCGGGGAAGGACACCGGGGAGCTGTTTTTT.

The chain is built from TRBV15 and TRBJ1-5; D gene uncertain. The V gene's germline CDR1 is LNHNV and CDR2 YYDKDF (reference sequence). The CDR3 contains 11 residues. The germline V and J ends were trimmed by 3 bases and 9 bases, with 6 bases remaining between them. CDR3 protein: CATSSDGPQHF. CDR3 nucleotide sequence: TGTGCCACCAGCAGTGATGGGCCCCAGCATTTT. Combining the CDR3 with reference TRBV15 and TRBJ1-5 gives the whole variable domain DAMVIQNPRYQVTQFGKPVTLSCSQTLNHNVMYWYQQKSSQAPKLLFHYYDKDFNNEADTPDNFQSRRPNTSFCFLDIRSPGLGDTAMYLCATSSDGPQHFGDGTRLSIL.

The chain uses TRBV6-6 and TRBJ2-5; TRBD1 might be the D (5 bases). Germline loops: CDR1 MNHNY, CDR2 SVGAGI (reference sequence). Trimming removed 6 bases from V and 2 bases from J, with 13 bases in between. CDR3 length equals 14 residues. The CDR3 protein is CASRLTGTQETQYF. Written as DNA, the CDR3 is TGTGCCAGCAGACTTACAGGAACTCAAGAGACCCAGTACTTC.

The chain links TRBV18 to TRBJ2-3; D call uncertain. Germline V lookup: CDR1 KGHSH, CDR2 LQKENI. The CDR3 length is 14 residues. The V and J ends lost 6 bases and 4 bases respectively, with 14 bases between them. CDR3: CASSPSSISDTQYF. The CDR3 DNA reads as TGTGCCAGCTCTCCCTCGTCCATCTCAGATACGCAGTATTTT.

The gene calls are TRBV2 and TRBJ1-2; perhaps TRBD1 as D (5 bases). V gave up 3 bases and J gave up 2 bases, with 10 bases separating them. This CDR3 has 14 residues. The V gene's germline CDR1 is SNHLY and CDR2 FYNNEI. This CDR3 is CASSENRPNYGYTF. CDR3 nucleotide sequence: TGTGCCAGCAGTGAGAACAGGCCAAACTATGGCTACACCTTC.

This chain connects TRBV7-9 to TRBJ2-3; D is ambiguous. The CDR3 is 12 amino acids. Germline V gene data show CDR1 as SEHNR and CDR2 as FQNEAQ (reference sequence). V dropped 4 bases and J dropped 6 bases, with 8 bases sitting between them. The CDR3 DNA reads TGTGCCAGCAGCTCAAGTGGGGATACGCAGTATTTT. Translating gives CASSSSGDTQYF.

V gene TRBV6-1 combines with J gene TRBJ1-1; possible D gene TRBD1, 6 bases. Between the trimmed V and J ends, which lost 5 bases and 6 bases, there was a span of 16 bases. Germline V gene lookup returns CDR1 MNHNS and CDR2 SASEGT. CDR3 size: 14 residues. The CDR3 DNA follows: TGTGCCAGCAGTCGCCAGGGGATGAGCTCTGAAGCTTTCTTT. Amino acids: CASSRQGMSSEAFF.

This chain uses TRBV4-1 with TRBJ1-6; D unresolved. There are 14 residues in the CDR3. V was cut by 5 bases and J by 0 bases, with 5 bases left in between. From germline, CDR1 is MGHRA and CDR2 YSYEKL. This chain's CDR3 is CASSRSSYNSPLHF. CDR3 bases: TGCGCCAGCAGCAGAAGCTCCTATAATTCACCCCTCCACTTT.

V usage is TRBV5-1 and J usage is TRBJ1-2; the D gene is possibly TRBD1 (6 bases). The CDR3 is made up of 13 amino acids. V lost 4 bases and J 2 bases, leaving 9 bases between the germline ends. Germline V gene sequence: CDR1 SGHRS, CDR2 YFSETQ. CDR3 nucleotide sequence: TGCGCCAGCAGCGCAGGACAGAACTATGGCTACACCTTC. Translating gives CASSAGQNYGYTF.

The CDR3 sequence is CASSQDWGGQETQYF. The CDR3 DNA is TGCGCCAGCAGCCAAGATTGGGGGGGCCAAGAGACCCAGTACTTC. The chain carries TRBV4-3 and TRBJ2-5, with 7 bases matching TRBD2. The length of the CDR3 is 15 residues. V lost 0 bases to trimming and J lost 1 base; unmatched junction nucleotides: 2. Germline CDR1 LGHNA, CDR2 YSLEER.

Regarding this clone: This CDR3 is also generated by other DNA sequences in the sample. CDR3 residues: CASSLQETQYF. The CDR3 nucleotides are TGTGCCAGCAGCTTACAAGAGACCCAGTACTTC. This chain uses TRBV7-8 with TRBJ2-5; D is unclear. V was trimmed by 2 bases and J by 2 bases, leaving 0 bases between them. The CDR3 loop spans 11 amino acids. Germline lookup yields CDR1 SGHVS and CDR2 FQNEAQ.

The CDR3 protein is CASGQGAETDTQYF. The CDR3 DNA follows: TGTGCCAGCGGACAGGGGGCCGAGACAGATACGCAGTATTTT. The rearrangement joins TRBV6-6 to TRBJ2-3, with 11 bases matching TRBD1. The ends lost 8 bases at V and 3 bases at J; junction bases unmatched: 4. The germline CDR1 and CDR2 sequences are MNHNY and SVGAGI (reference sequence). The CDR3 contains 14 residues.

This CDR3 reads CASRRDRGSDEQYF. In nucleotides, the CDR3 is TGTGCCAGCCGCCGGGACAGGGGTAGCGACGAGCAGTACTTC. The chain recombines TRBV2 with TRBJ2-7; 10 nucleotides match TRBD1. The ends lost 8 bases at V and 5 bases at J; junction bases unmatched: 9. Germline V gene sequence: CDR1 SNHLY, CDR2 FYNNEI. This CDR3 has 14 residues.